This T cell receptor (beta chain) derives from a study of response to subunit inactivated influenza vaccine. Trimming pared 8 bases from V and 3 bases from J, leaving 16 bases between. This CDR3 contains 14 residues. Germline loops: CDR1 SEHNR, CDR2 FQNEAQ (reference sequence). Via MiXCR, TCRdb re-called the RT-PCR reads, giving one row per CDR3 protein. The sample has some 550,000 distinct CDR3 sequences, roughly 25% seen once. This clonotype was observed a few times. These data also featured in a second study, about T cells expressing NK-cell markers. From that report: The authors generated TCR beta cDNA through 5'RACE template switching with UMIs.

The sequences come from CD4+ T cells sorted from PBMCs, collected 12 days after vaccination. The rearrangement uses TRBV7-9 and TRBJ1-1, with D possibly matching TRBD1 (5 bases). The origin of this receptor is a man between 45 and 60 years old who received an inactivated influenza vaccine. The CDR3 is CASVEGQEHTEAFF. The CDR3 DNA follows: TGTGCCAGCGTCGAGGGGCAGGAACACACTGAAGCTTTCTTT.